This T cell receptor beta chain was documented in a study of control samples from healthy donors and cancer patients. Profiled with immunoSEQ multiplex PCR; TCRdb holds only in-frame clones, not every one. The sample shows tens of thousands of clones, around 84% of them seen only once. Trimming took 5 bases from V and 12 from J; bases not matched to a gene: 12. CDR1 is MNHEY, CDR2 SVGAGI, per germline. This CDR3 contains 13 residues. The sample was blood. This sequence joins TRBV6-5 and TRBJ1-1, with 7 bases identical to TRBD1. This sequence originates from a man over 45 in good health. The DNA for the CDR3 is TGTGCCAGCAGTACTCCCCTCGACAGGGAACCTTTCTTT. Amino acids: CASSTPLDREPFF.